This TCR beta chain was captured in a study of blood T cell repertoires in COVID-19. Per the study methods: Nucleated cell counts were estimated from reference gene primer amplification. Repertoires were generated with immunoSEQ multiplex PCR, while TCRdb's copy carries only in-frame clones and drops some. V and J calls and clone size follow that table, whereas D and trimming were derived from the DNA. The data show 60,000 to 75,000 clones, around 88% seen once. The TCR sequence derives from a human donor in a cohort sampled during active COVID-19. The sample comprised peripheral blood.

The CDR3 DNA is TGTGCCAGTAGTATCACAGGGACTGGCTACACCTTC. Residues: CASSITGTGYTF. The V call is TRBV19, the J call TRBJ1-2; D may be TRBD1 (6 bases). Trimming took 3 bases from V and 7 from J, leaving 9 bases between them. This CDR3 has 12 residues. From germline, CDR1 is LNHDA and CDR2 SQIVND (reference sequence).